Shown below are 14 T cell receptor beta chains from a single sample sequenced in a study of blood T cell repertoires in COVID-19. Repertoires were generated with immunoSEQ multiplex PCR, while TCRdb's copy carries only in-frame clones and drops some. The sample holds about 80,000 clones; approximately 79% are singletons and the top ten take about a sixth. The sample was peripheral blood. The receptors here all came from a man in his 70s with active or convalescent COVID-19.

The V and J genes are TRBV6-5 and TRBJ1-3; a weak D match, TRBD1 (5 bases). The CDR3 is 15 residues long. Germline V lookup: CDR1 MNHEY, CDR2 SVGAGI. V lost 5 bases, J lost 0 bases, and 11 bases lay in between. The CDR3 bases are TGTGCCAGCAGTCTCTCGACAGCCTCTGGAAACACCATATATTTT. This translates into CASSLSTASGNTIYF.

V and J are TRBV19 and TRBJ2-2; D perhaps matches TRBD1 (6 bases). The germline gives CDR1 LNHDA, CDR2 SQIVND (reference sequence). The CDR3 covers 15 residues. V lost 6 bases and J lost 2, with 13 bases in between. For the CDR3, the DNA is TGTGCCAGTAGCCCGAGGGGGAGAAACACCGGGGAGCTGTTTTTT. Amino acid sequence: CASSPRGRNTGELFF. Looking up the rest from reference TRBV19 and TRBJ2-2 gives the full variable domain: DGGITQSPKYLFRKEGQNVTLSCEQNLNHDAMYWYRQDPGQGLRLIYYSQIVNDFQKGDIAEGYSVSREKKESFPLTVTSAQKNPTAFYLCASSPRGRNTGELFFGEGSRLTVL.

This sequence joins TRBV28 and TRBJ2-7; TRBD1 agrees at 7 bases. Germline CDR1 is MDHEN and CDR2 is SYDVKM. This CDR3 comprises 14 residues. V shed 8 bases and J 5 bases; nucleotides not matched to a gene: 12. The CDR3: CASSSLRQGHEQYF. CDR3 DNA sequence: TGTGCCAGCTCAAGCCTTAGACAGGGCCACGAGCAGTACTTC.

This chain connects TRBV3-1 (or the pseudogene TRBV3-2) to TRBJ2-7, with 9 bases that match TRBD1. Unmatched junction bases numbered 6, after V lost 4 bases and J lost 5 bases. Germline V lookup: CDR1 LGHDT, CDR2 YNNKEL (reference sequence). This CDR3 comprises 14 residues. The CDR3 sequence is CASSPGTGTHEQYF. In DNA form, the CDR3 reads TGTGCCAGCAGCCCCGGGACAGGGACCCACGAGCAGTACTTC.

The chain employs TRBV2 and TRBJ1-3; 8 bases match TRBD1. Germline V gives CDR1 SNHLY, CDR2 FYNNEI. Germline trimming cut 5 bases from V and 4 bases from J; bases unmatched to any gene: 4. The CDR3 has 14 amino acids. The CDR3 DNA is TGTGCCAGCAGTAGGCAGGGGGCGGGAAACACCATATATTTT. Translating it yields CASSRQGAGNTIYF.

This chain joins TRBV30 and TRBJ2-5; D gene uncertain. Trimming stripped 0 bases from V and 5 bases from J, with 7 bases between. CDR3 size: 12 residues. CDR1 and CDR2 (germline): GTSNPN, SVGIG (reference sequence). CDR3 sequence reads: CAWSVEAETQYF. The CDR3 DNA sequence: TGTGCCTGGAGTGTGGAAGCGGAGACCCAGTACTTC.

This chain links TRBV7-2 with TRBJ2-1, with 8 bases that match TRBD2. This CDR3 contains 15 residues. CDR1 and CDR2 (germline): SGHTA, FQGNSA. The ends lost 3 bases at V and 5 bases at J; junction bases unmatched: 6. The CDR3 reads CASSLAGGPNNEQFF. The CDR3 DNA follows: TGTGCCAGCAGCTTGGCGGGGGGACCCAACAATGAGCAGTTCTTC.

The DNA for the CDR3 is TGCGCCAGCAGACCGGGACAGGGGGACAATGAGCAGTTCTTC. Encoded protein: CASRPGQGDNEQFF. V and J are TRBV10-1 and TRBJ2-1, with TRBD1 identical over 11 bases. Germline CDR1 is WNHNN and CDR2 is SYGVQD (reference sequence). CDR3 length: 14 residues. Unmatched junction bases numbered 3, after V lost 6 bases and J lost 5 bases.

The rearrangement links TRBV5-6 to TRBJ2-3; 7 nucleotides line up with TRBD1. With 2 bases clipped from V and 6 bases from J, the junction kept 12 bases outside the gene matches. Per germline, CDR1 SGHDT and CDR2 YYEEEE. The CDR3 spans 16 residues. For the CDR3, the DNA is TGTGCCAGCAGCTTTAAAGGGGGCCAGGGGTTGGATACGCAGTATTTT. Protein product: CASSFKGGQGLDTQYF.

This chain uses TRBV2 with TRBJ1-5; 7 positions match TRBD1. The ends lost 0 bases at V and 7 bases at J; junction bases unmatched: 3. The CDR3 has 14 residues. From germline, CDR1 is SNHLY and CDR2 FYNNEI. DNA of the CDR3: TGTGCCAGCAGTGAAGCACAGGGGTGGCAGCCCCAGCATTTT. Translated: CASSEAQGWQPQHF.

This CDR3 reads CASSPPASTEAFF. Written as DNA, the CDR3 is TGTGCCAGCTCACCACCGGCTTCCACTGAAGCTTTCTTT. The chain carries TRBV18 and TRBJ1-1; D is unclear. This CDR3 region has 13 residues. Germline CDR1 reads KGHSH; CDR2 reads LQKENI. V was cut by 0 bases and J by 4 bases, with 6 bases left in between.

The rearrangement links TRBV6-5 to TRBJ2-7, with 7 bases that match TRBD1. This CDR3 contains 12 residues. Trimming removed 8 bases from V and 4 bases from J; junction bases left unmatched: 5. Germline-derived CDR1 and CDR2 are MNHEY and SVGAGI. Written as DNA, the CDR3 is TGTGCCAGCCGGGACAGCTATTACGAGCAGTACTTC. This codes for CASRDSYYEQYF.

The gene calls are TRBV7-9 and TRBJ2-7, with TRBD2 matching over 8 bases. Per the germline V gene, CDR1 is SEHNR and CDR2 is FQNEAQ (reference sequence). The CDR3 totals 14 residues. Unmatched junction bases numbered 5, after V lost 3 bases and J lost 4 bases. CDR3 sequence (DNA): TGTGCCAGCAGCTTTAGCGGGGATAGTTACGAGCAGTACTTC. It encodes CASSFSGDSYEQYF.

This clone was observed a single time. The V gene is TRBV21-1, the J gene TRBJ1-4. TRBV21-1 is noted as a pseudogene. There are 16 residues in the CDR3. The CDR3 sequence: CASSNPGSATNEKLFF. Here the CDR3 DNA reads TGTGCCAGCAGCAACCCGGGTTCCGCAACTAATGAAAAACTGTTTTTT.